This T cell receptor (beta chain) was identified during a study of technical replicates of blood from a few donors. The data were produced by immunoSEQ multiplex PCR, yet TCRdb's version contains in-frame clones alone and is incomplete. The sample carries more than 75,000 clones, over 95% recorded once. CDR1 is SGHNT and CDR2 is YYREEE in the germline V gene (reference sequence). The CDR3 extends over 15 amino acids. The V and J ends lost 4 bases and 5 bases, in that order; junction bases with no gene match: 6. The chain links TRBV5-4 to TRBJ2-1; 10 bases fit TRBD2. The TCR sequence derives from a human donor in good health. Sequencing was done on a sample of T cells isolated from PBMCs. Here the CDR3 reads CASSRGTSVDNEQFF. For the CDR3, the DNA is TGTGCCAGCAGCCGAGGGACTAGCGTTGACAATGAGCAGTTCTTC. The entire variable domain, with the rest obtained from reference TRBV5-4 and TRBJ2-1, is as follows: ETGVTQSPTHLIKTRGQQVTLRCSSQSGHNTVSWYQQALGQGPQFIFQYYREEENGRGNFPPRFSGLQFPNYSSELNVNALELDDSALYLCASSRGTSVDNEQFFGPGTRLTVL.